This T cell receptor beta chain was recorded in a study of T cell responses to AZD1222 COVID-19 vaccine. Sequencing used immunoSEQ multiplex PCR; TCRdb keeps in-frame clones, though not all of them. The profile shows approximately 170,000 clones, about 92% of them singletons. Findings and limits, study-wide: The CD4 TCRs associated with vaccination extended across spike and predominated at 160-218 and 743-854. Two AZD1222 doses significantly raised spike-specific TCR breadth and depth over controls. Among AZD1222 vaccinees, only six or seven were seropositive at baseline. A reported finding is that nearly half of spike-specific TCRs target unmutated variant regions.

With regard to this clone: Its specificity is not known.

The clonotype was recovered from an adult in good health. Sequenced material: peripheral blood, taken on day 0 of AZD1222 vaccination.

CDR3 sequence reads: CASSENHGGVLGHF. CDR3 DNA sequence: TGTGCCAGCAGTGAAAATCATGGGGGGGTATTAGGGCATTTT. This chain links TRBV6-1 with TRBJ1-5; perhaps TRBD1 as D (5 bases). The CDR3 runs 14 residues. Germline V lookup: CDR1 MNHNS, CDR2 SASEGT. The V end lost 2 bases, the J end lost 15 bases, and 20 bases lay between the germline ends.